This TCR beta chain derives from a study of T cell responses to AZD1222 COVID-19 vaccine. Findings of the study overall: The span of vaccine-associated CD4 TCRs extended across spike, with dominance at 160-218 and 743-854.

With regard to this clone: Its specificity is unknown.

Data came from immunoSEQ multiplex PCR; TCRdb stores just in-frame clones and leaves some out. The table records about 160,000 clones, roughly 94% of them present only once. The germline gives CDR1 MRHNA, CDR2 SNTAGT. The CDR3 loop spans 14 amino acids. The V end lost 3 bases, the J end lost 3 bases, and 11 bases lay between the germline ends. The clonotype comes from an adult in good health. V is TRBV6-4 and J is TRBJ1-1, with a possible D match to TRBD1 (5 bases). The source material was peripheral blood, sampled on day 0 of MenACWY control vaccination. The CDR3 DNA sequence: TGTGCCAGCAGTGATCGGGAAGGGGACACTGAAGCTTTCTTT. Its translation is CASSDREGDTEAFF.